The clone carrying this TCR beta chain was found once. The antigen remains undetermined. PCR employed 60 Vbeta and 13 Jbeta primers. The protocol was immunoSEQ multiplex PCR, while the TCRdb copy is restricted to in-frame clones and leaves out a portion. The sample comprises roughly 100,000 clones, around four fifths of which are singletons, and about 2.5% rests with the top ten. The ends were cut back, 0 bases at V and 8 bases at J, with 10 bases in the middle. The CDR3 totals 13 residues. Germline V gives CDR1 SEHNR, CDR2 FQNEAQ (reference sequence). This record comes from a study of cytomegalovirus exposure and HLA in healthy donors. General study points: Upon later analysis, TCR association rates were observed to vary by HLA locus, being highest for DRB1 and lowest for HLA-C.

Input material: PBMCs. This receptor was taken from a man aged 35-49 years in good health and CMV-seronegative. The rearrangement uses TRBV7-9 and TRBJ1-2; D call uncertain. CDR3 amino acids: CASSLAPDNGYTF. The DNA of the CDR3 is TGTGCCAGCAGCTTAGCCCCTGACAACGGCTACACCTTC.